This T cell receptor beta chain is drawn from a study of beta chain features in type 1 diabetes. In the case of this clone: Its antigen remains unknown.

The CDR3 runs to 12 residues. V gave up 1 base and J gave up 4 bases, with 2 bases separating them. Germline V lookup: CDR1 MGHDK, CDR2 SYGVNS. Study outcomes and limitations: Across all four CD4+ subsets, people with type 1 diabetes showed modestly shorter TCRB CDR3s. Cells that show high TCR expression could be over-represented by cDNA sequencing.

What was sequenced were expressed TCRB transcripts, since all of the isolated RNA had been reverse transcribed. The repertoire was sequenced with immunoSEQ multiplex PCR; TCRdb's copy has only in-frame clones and lacks some. The table shows roughly 150,000 clones, with more than 60% occurring only once. The chain employs TRBV25-1 and TRBJ2-1, with unresolved D. The sequencing input was naive CD4+ T cells from blood. The receptor was derived from a young man with type 1 diabetes. The chain's CDR3 is CASSEFYNEQFF. In nucleotides, the CDR3 is TGTGCCAGCAGTGAATTTTACAATGAGCAGTTCTTC.